Sequencing of this T cell receptor beta chain was carried out in a study of CD8+CD57+ T cells in acquired aplastic anemia. Study observations and caveats: Around 30 sequences, all CD8+ CDR3, were shared between patients and controls.

Genomic DNA was employed as the template in profiling TCR beta VDJ and CDR3. TCRdb re-derived calls from the reads in MiXCR, one entry per CDR3 protein. The sample lists 150,000 to 200,000 distinct CDR3 sequences; over 60% were seen once. With regard to this clonotype: The antigen is not known.

This CDR3 has 17 amino acids. The J segment lost 7 bases and the V segment lost 1 base, leaving 7 bases of the junction unmatched. Looked up from germline, CDR1 is SGHVS and CDR2 is FNYEAQ. V and J are TRBV7-6 and TRBJ1-6; 10 bases match TRBD1. The origin of this receptor is a human donor with severe aplastic anemia or a healthy control (not recorded which). Sequenced sample: sorted CD4+, CD8+, or CD8+CD57+ T cells (not recorded which) from PBMCs. The CDR3, as DNA: TGTGCCAGCAGCTTAGTAAGACAGGGGGCGACCAATTCACCCCTCCACTTT. Its translation: CASSLVRQGATNSPLHF.